This passage covers 29 T cell receptor beta chains from one sample sequenced in a study of PD-1 blockade in classical Hodgkin lymphoma. Some clones are missing from TCRdb's copy, which holds only in-frame ones; the method was immunoSEQ multiplex PCR. Of around 28,000 clones in the sample, over 65% were seen once. All trial patients relapsed after autologous stem cell transplantation. Sequencing was performed on peripheral blood mononuclear cells (PBMCs), taken before the second cycle of nivolumab. These receptors originate from a human donor with classical Hodgkin lymphoma.

This rearrangement joins TRBV14 to TRBJ1-1; D remains ambiguous. Germline CDR1 and CDR2: SGHDN and FVKESK. Between the trimmed V and J ends, which lost 0 bases and 2 bases, there was a span of 7 bases. CDR3 size: 14 residues. The CDR3 coding sequence is TGTGCCAGCAGCCAAGATTGGCACAACACTGAAGCTTTCTTT. Its translation is CASSQDWHNTEAFF.

CDR3 sequence: CASSYSITGVLLGYTF. The CDR3 nucleotides are TGTGCCAGCAGTTACTCGATTACCGGGGTCCTCCTAGGCTACACCTTC. The chain uses TRBV6-5 and TRBJ1-2; no firm D call. CDR1 is MNHEY and CDR2 is SVGAGI in the germline V gene. V was cut by 0 bases and J by 8 bases, with 19 bases left in between. The CDR3 extends over 16 amino acids.

The chain carries TRBV23-1 and TRBJ2-7; D gene unclear. TRBV23-1 is placed among ORFs of uncertain function. The ends were cut back, 0 bases at V and 1 base at J, with 7 bases in the middle. The CDR3 is 14 residues long. The chain's CDR3 is CASSQSSRSYEQYF. Written as DNA, the CDR3 is TGCGCCAGCAGTCAATCGTCCCGTTCCTACGAGCAGTACTTC.

V gene TRBV27 combines with J gene TRBJ2-1, with 12 nucleotides matching TRBD2. CDR3 length: 20 amino acids. V dropped 4 bases and J dropped 1; count of bases not matched to a gene: 14. Germline values: CDR1 MNHEY, CDR2 SMNVEV (reference sequence). The chain's CDR3 is CASSSLPGTSGSGSYNEQFF. DNA for the CDR3: TGTGCCAGCAGTTCCCTCCCGGGGACTAGCGGGTCGGGATCCTACAATGAGCAGTTCTTC.

The chain links TRBV6-6 to TRBJ2-7, with a weak D call TRBD1 (7 bases). The CDR3 sequence is 13 residues long. Trimming shortened V by 5 bases and J by 6 bases, and 14 bases separated the two germline ends. In germline, CDR1 is MNHNY, CDR2 SVGAGI (reference sequence). The CDR3 DNA sequence: TGTGCCAGCAGTGTGAGACAGGGAGGCGAGCAGTACTTC. Its translation is CASSVRQGGEQYF.

The chain joins TRBV15 to TRBJ1-1; D uncertain. Germline V gives CDR1 LNHNV, CDR2 YYDKDF (reference sequence). V was shortened by 1 base and J by 11 bases, with 11 bases between the two germline ends. This CDR3 has 12 amino acids. In DNA, the CDR3 is TGTGCCACCAGCAGAGCTTCAGCGGAGGCTTTCTTT. Protein product: CATSRASAEAFF.

The gene calls are TRBV7-2 and TRBJ1-4, with TRBD1 matching over 9 bases. With V trimmed by 5 bases and J by 5 bases, 6 bases remained unmatched. Germline values: CDR1 SGHTA, CDR2 FQGNSA. This CDR3 is 15 amino acids long. In DNA form, the CDR3 reads TGTGCCAGCAGCCCGGACAGGGGAGCAAATGAAAAACTGTTTTTT. Protein: CASSPDRGANEKLFF.

This clone was detected a few times. The chain links TRBV4-2 to TRBJ1-4, with D possibly matching TRBD1 (6 bases). The CDR3 is made up of 16 amino acids. The V end was cut by 3 bases, the J end by 8 bases, with 19 bases between. The V gene's germline CDR1 is LGHNA and CDR2 YNFKEQ. CDR3 bases: TGTGCCAGCAGCCACCAGAGCAACAGGGCGGAAGAAAAACTGTTTTTT. This codes for CASSHQSNRAEEKLFF.

As DNA, the CDR3 is TGTGCCAGCAGCCTTACTAGCGGGGTGAGAGATACGCAGTATTTT. Encoded protein: CASSLTSGVRDTQYF. The V call is TRBV7-2, the J call TRBJ2-3; TRBD2 aligns across 10 bases. The ends lost 5 bases at V and 5 bases at J; junction bases unmatched: 7. This CDR3 comprises 15 residues. The V gene's germline CDR1 is SGHTA and CDR2 FQGNSA.

The chain combines TRBV30 with TRBJ2-7; D gene uncertain. Trimming took 5 bases from V and 5 from J, leaving 16 bases between them. Germline V lookup: CDR1 GTSNPN, CDR2 SVGIG (reference sequence). There are 13 residues in the CDR3. The CDR3 here is CAWVGLPNHEQYF. CDR3 DNA: TGTGCCTGGGTTGGCCTCCCGAACCACGAGCAGTACTTC. Full variable domain (rest looked up from reference TRBV30 and TRBJ2-7): SQTIHQWPATLVQPVGSPLSLECTVEGTSNPNLYWYRQAAGRGLQLLFYSVGIGQISSEVPQNLSASRPQDRQFILSSKKLLLSDSGFYLCAWVGLPNHEQYFGPGTRLTVT.

This clone was counted a few times. The V call is TRBV11-3, the J call TRBJ2-2; D unresolved. Looked up from germline, CDR1 is SGHNT and CDR2 is YENEEA. This CDR3 contains 13 residues. V lost 6 bases and J lost 5, with 10 bases in between. The CDR3 reads CASRPDRTGELFF. For the CDR3, the DNA is TGTGCCAGCAGACCCGATAGGACCGGGGAGCTGTTTTTT.

The chain carries TRBV7-9 and TRBJ1-6; D gene uncertain. Between the trimmed V and J ends, which lost 1 base and 7 bases, there was a span of 8 bases. The CDR3 is 14 residues long. Germline V gives CDR1 SEHNR, CDR2 FQNEAQ (reference sequence). CDR3 in DNA: TGTGCCAGCAGCTTAGATGGTACCAATTCACCCCTCCACTTT. Translating it yields CASSLDGTNSPLHF.

The chain joins TRBV29-1 to TRBJ2-1; no reliable D call. Germline CDR1 SQVTM, CDR2 ANQGSEA. Trimming removed 2 bases from V and 6 bases from J, with 11 bases in between. The CDR3 extends over 13 amino acids. CDR3 sequence reads: CSVEIDWANEQFF. For the CDR3, the DNA is TGCAGCGTTGAAATCGATTGGGCCAATGAGCAGTTCTTC.

This chain links TRBV30 with TRBJ1-6; D unclear. The CDR3 has 14 amino acids. Germline CDR1 GTSNPN, CDR2 SVGIG (reference sequence). V was cut by 0 bases and J by 1 base, with 4 bases left in between. In nucleotides, the CDR3 is TGTGCCTGGAGTGTAAGGTCCTATAATTCACCCCTCCACTTT. Its translation is CAWSVRSYNSPLHF.

The genes are TRBV4-2 and TRBJ1-4; TRBD1 matches 10 bases. Germline V gene data show CDR1 as LGHNA and CDR2 as YNFKEQ. The V segment lost 2 bases and the J segment 8 bases; nucleotides outside the gene matches: 8. CDR3 length: 16 residues. The CDR3: CASSQPDGTGAEKLFF. The DNA of the CDR3 is TGTGCCAGCAGCCAACCGGACGGGACAGGGGCAGAAAAACTGTTTTTT.

The V gene is TRBV9, the J gene TRBJ1-2; 7 bases agree with TRBD1. The CDR3 loop spans 15 amino acids. Germline CDR1 is SGDLS and CDR2 is YYNGEE. V lost 6 bases, J lost 2 bases, and 10 bases stayed unmatched. CDR3 amino acids: CASTTGTDKNYGYTF. Here the CDR3 DNA reads TGTGCCAGCACCACCGGGACAGACAAAAACTATGGCTACACCTTC.

The table lists this clone with a few counts. The gene calls are TRBV20-1 and TRBJ2-5; TRBD1 aligns across 9 bases. This CDR3 is 11 amino acids long. Germline V gives CDR1 DFQATT, CDR2 SNEGSKA (reference sequence). This chain's CDR3 is CGTGGEETQYF. For the CDR3, the DNA is TGCGGAACAGGGGGCGAAGAGACCCAGTACTTC.

In its sample, this clone is medium-sized. The rearrangement uses TRBV9 and TRBJ1-5, with TRBD1 identical over 7 bases. The CDR3 has 14 residues. J lost 2 bases, V lost 3 bases, and 2 bases had no gene match. Germline V gene sequence: CDR1 SGDLS, CDR2 YYNGEE. For the CDR3, the DNA is TGTGCCAGCAGCGACGGACAGGGCAATCAGCCCCAGCATTTT. Translation: CASSDGQGNQPQHF.

The rearrangement links TRBV6-6 to TRBJ1-2, with D possibly matching TRBD1 (6 bases). V lost 11 bases to trimming and J lost 5 bases, with 12 bases between them. The CDR3 runs to 11 residues. Germline CDR1 and CDR2: MNHNY and SVGAGI (reference sequence). CDR3 DNA: TGTGCCGCCACAACAGGGTATGGCTACACCTTC. Its protein is CAATTGYGYTF.

J is TRBJ1-1 and V is TRBV11-2, with no clear D. Germline V lookup: CDR1 SGHAT, CDR2 FQNNGV. The length of the CDR3 is 14 residues. The germline V and J ends were trimmed by 6 bases and 5 bases, with 16 bases remaining between them. DNA of the CDR3: TGTGCCAGCAGACCCGACCTGGGGAAAACTGAAGCTTTCTTT. Translating gives CASRPDLGKTEAFF.

The gene calls are TRBV6-6 and TRBJ2-2; no definite D call. V lost 7 bases and J lost 7, with 16 bases in between. This CDR3 has 14 residues. Germline CDR1 reads MNHNY; CDR2 reads SVGAGI (reference sequence). The CDR3 loop reads CASTEPLDGGELFF. CDR3 coding DNA: TGTGCCAGCACGGAACCCCTTGACGGCGGGGAGCTGTTTTTT.

The rearrangement links TRBV18 to TRBJ1-5, with 7 bases aligning to TRBD1. This CDR3 has 15 amino acids. Germline assignment: CDR1 KGHSH and CDR2 LQKENI. V dropped 3 bases and J dropped 3; count of bases not matched to a gene: 5. CDR3 coding DNA: TGTGCCAGCTCACCGCAGGGGGTCCCCAATCAGCCCCAGCATTTT. Translated: CASSPQGVPNQPQHF.

The chain is built from TRBV9 and TRBJ2-1, with D uncertain. The CDR3 loop spans 16 amino acids. Germline assignment: CDR1 SGDLS and CDR2 YYNGEE. Trimming removed 4 bases from V and 2 bases from J, with 16 bases in between. This chain's CDR3 is CASSTVSGETYNEQFF. CDR3 DNA: TGTGCCAGCAGCACAGTATCTGGAGAAACCTACAATGAGCAGTTCTTC. The full variable domain, its missing parts supplied by reference TRBV9 and TRBJ2-1, is DSGVTQTPKHLITATGQRVTLRCSPRSGDLSVYWYQQSLDQGLQFLIQYYNGEERAKGNILERFSAQQFPDLHSELNLSSLELGDSALYFCASSTVSGETYNEQFFGPGTRLTVL.

This clone was observed once. As DNA, the CDR3 is TGTGCCAGCAGGCAGCGGATGGAGAGGGATACGCAGTATTTT. Translation gives CASRQRMERDTQYF. J is TRBJ2-3 and V is TRBV4-2, with a weak D call TRBD2 (5 bases). CDR3 length: 14 amino acids. V was trimmed by 6 bases and J by 6 bases, leaving 16 bases between them. CDR1 and CDR2 from the germline V gene are LGHNA and YNFKEQ.

The chain is built from TRBV27 and TRBJ2-2; D is ambiguous. Trimming stripped 2 bases from V and 1 base from J, with 11 bases between. The CDR3 has 16 amino acids. In germline, CDR1 is MNHEY, CDR2 SMNVEV (reference sequence). CDR3 sequence (DNA): TGTGCCAGCAGTTTAAGTCGCTCCCTGAACACCGGGGAGCTGTTTTTT. This gives the protein CASSLSRSLNTGELFF.

This sequence joins TRBV7-9 and TRBJ1-4, with 11 bases fitting TRBD1. Germline V CDR1 and CDR2: SEHNR, FQNEAQ (reference sequence). This CDR3 spans 14 amino acids. J gave up 10 bases and V 1 base, and 2 bases lay outside the gene matches. The DNA for the CDR3 is TGTGCCAGCAGCTTAGGGACAGGGGGCGGAAAACTGTTTTTT. This gives the protein CASSLGTGGGKLFF.

The V gene is TRBV4-3, the J gene TRBJ1-2, with a possible D match to TRBD1 (5 bases). There are 14 residues in the CDR3. V gave up 1 base and J gave up 1 base, with 7 bases separating them. Germline CDR1 reads LGHNA; CDR2 reads YSLEER. The CDR3 DNA follows: TGCGCCAGCAGCCAAGTCAGGGATAACTATGGCTACACCTTC. Amino acid sequence: CASSQVRDNYGYTF.

In regard to this clone: A junction boundary mismatches the germline segment, possibly from a read error. The genes are TRBV7-9 and TRBJ1-1, with D possibly TRBD1 on 6 matching bases. Germline V gene sequence: CDR1 SEHNR, CDR2 FQNEAQ (reference sequence). The CDR3 runs 15 residues. The CDR3 DNA sequence: TGTGCCAGCAACCTAGGGGGGGTGGACGGCACTGAAGTTTTCTTT. Amino acids: CASNLGGVDGTEVFF.

The chain is built from TRBV6-1 and TRBJ1-6; D ambiguous. Germline V gene data show CDR1 as MNHNS and CDR2 as SASEGT. Deletions cut 8 bases from V and 7 bases from J, with 12 bases between. CDR3 length: 13 amino acids. In nucleotides, the CDR3 is TGTGCCAGCTGCTACCCCGGGAATTCACCCCTCCACTTT. Protein sequence: CASCYPGNSPLHF.